This T cell receptor (beta chain) was profiled in a study of post-analysis software for immune sequencing data. Overall study: The courses of disease that were included comprised relapsing-remitting, secondary progressive and progressive-relapsing multiple sclerosis. Study observations and caveats: There was significantly lower normalized Chao1 diversity in multiple sclerosis patients than in controls. In patients, 4 to 6 TRBV segments were more frequent than in controls, with TRBV5-6, TRBV5-1 and TRBV20-1 among them. Same-batch preparations were strongly co-clustered by F measure.

Every TCR beta cDNA library bore unique molecular identifiers. Out of about 1 to 11 million T cells, hundreds of thousands of cDNA molecules were generated. TCRdb used MiXCR to reprocess the PCR reads, holding one entry per CDR3 protein. In the table there are around 400,000 distinct CDR3 sequences, 35% to 45% of which are singletons. In the case of this clonotype: What it binds is not known.

This CDR3 has 16 amino acids. Trimming cost V 5 bases and J 4 bases; bases outside gene matches: 8. CDR1 is MNHEY and CDR2 is SVGAGI in the germline V gene. Material for sequencing was blood. The source is a girl aged 2 to 10 with multiple sclerosis. The rearrangement joins TRBV6-5 to TRBJ2-3; 11 bases map to TRBD1. The CDR3 DNA is TGTGCCAGCAGTCAACGCCGGGACAGGGGGGCAGATACGCAGTATTTT. This codes for CASSQRRDRGADTQYF.